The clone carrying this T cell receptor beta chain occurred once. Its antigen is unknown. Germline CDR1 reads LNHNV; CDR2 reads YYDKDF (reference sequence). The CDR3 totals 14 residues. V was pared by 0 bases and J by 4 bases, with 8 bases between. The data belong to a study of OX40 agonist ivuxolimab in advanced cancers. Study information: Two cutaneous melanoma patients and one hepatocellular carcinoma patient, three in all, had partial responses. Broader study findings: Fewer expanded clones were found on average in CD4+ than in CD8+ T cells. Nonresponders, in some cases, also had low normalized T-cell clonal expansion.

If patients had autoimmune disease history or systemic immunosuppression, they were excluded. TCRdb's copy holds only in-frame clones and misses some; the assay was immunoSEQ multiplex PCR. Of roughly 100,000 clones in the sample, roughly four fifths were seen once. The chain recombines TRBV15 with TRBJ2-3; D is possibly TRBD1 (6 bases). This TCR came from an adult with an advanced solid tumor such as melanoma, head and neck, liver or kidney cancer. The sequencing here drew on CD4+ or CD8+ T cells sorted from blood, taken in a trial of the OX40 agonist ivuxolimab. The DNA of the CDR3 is TGTGCCACCAGCAGAGACAGGGGTTCAGATACGCAGTATTTT. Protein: CATSRDRGSDTQYF. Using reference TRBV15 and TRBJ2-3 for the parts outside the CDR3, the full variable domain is DAMVIQNPRYQVTQFGKPVTLSCSQTLNHNVMYWYQQKSSQAPKLLFHYYDKDFNNEADTPDNFQSRRPNTSFCFLDIRSPGLGDTAMYLCATSRDRGSDTQYFGPGTRLTVL.